A single sample gave rise to the 23 T cell receptor beta chains below, sequenced in a study of beta chain features in type 1 diabetes. Study-level findings and limits: Within each of all four CD4+ subsets, Type 1 diabetes patients had TCRB CDR3s that were moderately but significantly shorter.

The antigens these receptors bind are not known. Reverse transcribing all isolated RNA meant expressed TCRB transcripts were sequenced. TCRdb's copy holds only in-frame clones and misses some; the assay was immunoSEQ multiplex PCR. The sample shows hundreds of thousands of clones, more than 12% of them seen only once. Sequencing used naive CD4+ T cells from blood. Receptors were obtained from a man younger than 30 with type 1 diabetes.

This clone was recorded a few times. Other nucleotide sequences in the sample specify the same CDR3. J is TRBJ1-2 and V is TRBV2; TRBD1 might be the D (5 bases). Looked up from germline, CDR1 is SNHLY and CDR2 is FYNNEI. The CDR3 contains 14 residues. The V gene lost 1 base and the J gene lost 4 bases, with 10 bases spanning the gap. CDR3 sequence: CASSEGGSFYGYTF. As DNA, the CDR3 is TGTGCCAGCAGTGAAGGGGGCAGCTTCTATGGCTACACCTTC.

This clone was counted only a few times. The V call is TRBV5-5, the J call TRBJ2-3; D uncertain. The V gene lost 4 bases and the J gene lost 4 bases, with 13 bases spanning the gap. CDR3 length equals 14 residues. From germline, CDR1 is SGHKS and CDR2 YYEKEE (reference sequence). CDR3 protein: CASSTSSGADTQYF. The CDR3 nucleotides read TGTGCCAGCAGCACATCCAGTGGCGCAGATACGCAGTATTTT.

V usage is TRBV4-3 and J usage is TRBJ1-6; unclear D gene. V gave up 0 bases and J gave up 10 bases, with 16 bases separating them. The CDR3 sequence is 16 residues long. Germline V lookup: CDR1 LGHNA, CDR2 YSLEER. DNA for the CDR3: TGCGCCAGCAGCCAAGAGTCTGTCTCCCTCCGCTCACCCCTCCACTTT. Its protein is CASSQESVSLRSPLHF.

This clone was observed a few times. The V call is TRBV7-2, the J call TRBJ2-3, with TRBD2 matching 9 bases. Germline V CDR1 and CDR2: SGHTA, FQGNSA. Unmatched junction bases numbered 8, after V lost 0 bases and J lost 7 bases. The CDR3 is made up of 16 amino acids. The DNA of the CDR3 is TGTGCCAGCAGCTTAGCGGCTAGCGGGATGGGACATACGCAGTATTTT. Its translation: CASSLAASGMGHTQYF.

This clone was found a few times. This sequence joins TRBV28 and TRBJ2-7; TRBD2 matches 7 bases. Germline V CDR1 and CDR2: MDHEN, SYDVKM. Trimming removed 6 bases from V and 2 bases from J; junction bases left unmatched: 10. The CDR3 is 15 residues long. The CDR3 coding sequence is TGTGCCAGCAGCCTCGTGGGAGCGGGAACCTACGAGCAGTACTTC. Protein sequence: CASSLVGAGTYEQYF.

The V call is TRBV27, the J call TRBJ2-3; 9 bases are shared with TRBD2. The CDR3 spans 18 residues. Germline V gene data show CDR1 as MNHEY and CDR2 as SMNVEV (reference sequence). With 5 bases clipped from V and 2 bases from J, the junction kept 14 bases outside the gene matches. The CDR3 is CASSPKKAGGLITDTQYF. The CDR3 DNA sequence: TGTGCCAGCAGTCCTAAGAAAGCGGGAGGCTTAATCACAGATACGCAGTATTTT.

DNA of the CDR3: TGTGCCAGCAGCCACAGGGGAGGAGGCTACACCTTC. It yields the protein CASSHRGGGYTF. V is TRBV6-5 and J is TRBJ1-2; TRBD1 matches at 7 bases. The CDR3 is 12 residues long. The germline CDR1 and CDR2 sequences are MNHEY and SVGAGI. After removal of 6 bases from V and 8 bases from J, the junction contained 6 bases not matched to a gene.

With respect to this clone: Other DNA sequences in the sample encode the same CDR3. This chain links TRBV29-1 with TRBJ2-3; TRBD2 might be the D (6 bases). V lost 1 base and J 3 bases, leaving 11 bases between the germline ends. CDR1 SQVTM and CDR2 ANQGSEA come from the germline V gene. The CDR3 runs 14 residues. This chain's CDR3 is CSVEVGGGTDTQYF. The CDR3 nucleotides read TGCAGCGTTGAAGTGGGGGGAGGAACAGATACGCAGTATTTT.

This clone was counted a few times. The missing conserved phenylalanine or tryptophan at the end of this CDR3 makes a read error likely. It is unclear where the CDR3 begins or ends on the DNA, so no DNA is shown, and the CDR3 is as TCRdb lists it. This chain links TRBV6-6 with TRBJ2-6; TRBD2, the table's D call, lacks a check against the DNA. Inclusive of both ends, the CDR3 amounts to 9 amino acids. Per germline, CDR1 MNHNY and CDR2 SVGAGI (reference sequence). CDR3 amino acids: CASSTPTYP.

This clone was counted a few times. The chain carries TRBV4-3 and TRBJ1-5; D possibly corresponds to TRBD1 (6 bases). The CDR3 is 13 residues long. V shed 1 base and J shed 12 bases, with 13 bases lying between them. From germline, CDR1 is LGHNA and CDR2 YSLEER. For the CDR3, the DNA is TGCGCCAGCAGCCAAGGGCTGGGGACACTCCAGCATTTT. It translates to CASSQGLGTLQHF.

In this sample, this clone turned up a few times. The chain is built from TRBV30 and TRBJ2-2; D remains ambiguous. The V end lost 3 bases, the J end lost 7 bases, and 9 bases lay between the germline ends. Germline V gives CDR1 GTSNPN, CDR2 SVGIG (reference sequence). The CDR3 length is 12 residues. The CDR3 loop is CAWRVTRGELFF. The DNA of the CDR3 is TGTGCCTGGAGGGTTACCCGCGGGGAGCTGTTTTTT.

V is TRBV6-1 and J is TRBJ1-2; D ambiguous. From germline, CDR1 is MNHNS and CDR2 SASEGT. Trimming left V 6 bases short and J 1 base short, with 9 bases between. The CDR3 has 13 residues. The CDR3: CASRPGLNYGYTF. The CDR3 DNA follows: TGTGCCAGCAGGCCGGGCCTTAACTATGGCTACACCTTC.

This rearrangement joins TRBV7-9 to TRBJ2-1, with 10 bases identical to TRBD1. Losses at the gene ends were 8 bases for V and 6 bases for J; bases not matched to a gene: 13. The germline V gene has CDR1 SEHNR and CDR2 FQNEAQ (reference sequence). This CDR3 is 16 amino acids long. The CDR3 region has the DNA TGTGCCAGCTCTGAGGACAGGGGGTTATATGGCAATGAGCAGTTCTTC. It codes for CASSEDRGLYGNEQFF.

This clone was counted a few times. J is TRBJ1-4 and V is TRBV5-4; TRBD1 aligns across 7 bases. V trimming: 4 bases; J trimming: 8 bases; junction bases outside the gene matches: 11. The germline V gene encodes CDR1 SGHNT and CDR2 YYREEE (reference sequence). This CDR3 is built from 15 residues. The CDR3 is CASSRSTGLREKLFF. CDR3 sequence (DNA): TGTGCCAGCAGCAGATCGACAGGGCTTAGGGAAAAACTGTTTTTT.

The gene calls are TRBV5-4 and TRBJ1-1; 8 bases are shared with TRBD1. Germline loops: CDR1 SGHNT, CDR2 YYREEE (reference sequence). Germline trimming cut 0 bases from V and 6 bases from J; bases unmatched to any gene: 4. The CDR3 loop spans 14 amino acids. The CDR3 sequence: CASSLDQGASEAFF. CDR3 nucleotides: TGTGCCAGCAGCTTGGATCAGGGGGCGTCTGAAGCTTTCTTT.

The rearrangement uses TRBV25-1 and TRBJ2-7; tentatively, D is TRBD1 or TRBD2 (6 bases each). V was clipped by 8 bases and J by 3 bases, with 14 bases between them. The CDR3 has 13 amino acids. Germline V gives CDR1 MGHDK, CDR2 SYGVNS. The CDR3 DNA is TGTGCCAGCGTACCCGGGGGCGGCTACGAGCAGTACTTC. Translated, it gives CASVPGGGYEQYF.

The chain employs TRBV7-2 and TRBJ2-7; 7 bases align to TRBD1. The V gene end was trimmed by 4 bases and the J gene end by 9 bases; junction bases not matched to a gene: 9. Germline CDR1 SGHTA, CDR2 FQGNSA. CDR3 length: 13 residues. CDR3 in DNA: TGTGCCAGCAGCTCGCGACAGGGCTGGGTGCAGTACTTC. Amino acids: CASSSRQGWVQYF. The full variable domain, rest sourced from reference TRBV7-2 and TRBJ2-7, is GAGVSQSPSNKVTEKGKDVELRCDPISGHTALYWYRQSLGQGLEFLIYFQGNSAPDKSGLPSDRFSAERTGGSVSTLTIQRTQQEDSAVYLCASSSRQGWVQYFGPGTRLTVT.

V is TRBV7-9 and J is TRBJ2-5, with 14 positions matching TRBD2. The CDR3 consists of 17 residues. In germline, CDR1 is SEHNR, CDR2 FQNEAQ (reference sequence). V trimming: 5 bases; J trimming: 4 bases; junction bases outside the gene matches: 9. The CDR3 bases are TGTGCCAGCAGCGCCCCGGGACTAGCGGGAGTTGGAGAGACCCAGTACTTC. Translating it yields CASSAPGLAGVGETQYF.

The rearrangement uses TRBV2 and TRBJ1-2; TRBD1 matches 9 bases. The CDR3 loop spans 13 amino acids. The germline V gene has CDR1 SNHLY and CDR2 FYNNEI. V shed 5 bases, J shed 7 bases, and the junction held 5 bases outside the gene matches. CDR3 sequence reads: CASSSGTGFGYTF. Here the CDR3 DNA reads TGTGCCAGCAGTAGTGGGACAGGGTTTGGCTACACCTTC.

The chain links TRBV7-2 to TRBJ1-1; D is unclear. Per the germline V gene, CDR1 is SGHTA and CDR2 is FQGNSA. CDR3 length: 13 residues. V was pared by 1 base and J by 7 bases, with 10 bases between. DNA for the CDR3: TGTGCCAGCAGCTTAGAGGGATGGGGTGAAGCTTTCTTT. Its translation is CASSLEGWGEAFF.

The rearrangement links TRBV5-1 to TRBJ2-1, with D uncertain. The CDR3 has 15 residues. Germline V gene data show CDR1 as SGHRS and CDR2 as YFSETQ. Trimming removed 1 base from V and 0 bases from J, with 8 bases in between. The DNA for the CDR3 is TGCGCCAGCAGCTTGACGGGTAACTCCTACAATGAGCAGTTCTTC. Its translation: CASSLTGNSYNEQFF.

This clone was seen a few times. The chain couples TRBV19 to TRBJ2-1; D gene uncertain. V lost 1 base, J lost 2 bases, and 21 bases lay in between. CDR1 is LNHDA, CDR2 SQIVND, per germline (reference sequence). The CDR3 contains 19 residues. CDR3 DNA sequence: TGTGCCAGTAGTATAGCCGGGCGTGGAGTAGGTAGGGCCTACAATGAGCAGTTCTTC. Translating it yields CASSIAGRGVGRAYNEQFF.

The chain uses TRBV9 and TRBJ1-4; maybe TRBD1 (6 bases). The CDR3 runs to 15 residues. Trimming left V 0 bases short and J 8 bases short, with 14 bases between. CDR1 is SGDLS, CDR2 YYNGEE, per germline. The CDR3 spells CASSVAGHGDEKLFF. For the CDR3, the DNA is TGTGCCAGCAGCGTAGCGGGACACGGTGACGAAAAACTGTTTTTT.